This TCR beta chain stems from a study of blood T cell repertoires in COVID-19. As for the study in general: Nucleic acid was either cDNA or gDNA, and it came from T cells, B-cell-depleted T cells, or PBMCs.

Germline CDR1 reads LNHDA; CDR2 reads SQIVND (reference sequence). Trimming at V came to 6 bases and at J to 3 bases, leaving 14 bases not matched to a gene. This CDR3 contains 17 residues. Sequencing was performed with immunoSEQ multiplex PCR; in TCRdb, only in-frame clones are kept and a portion is missing. This table holds 100,000 or so clones, around 90% found once. The J gene is TRBJ2-5, the V gene TRBV19, with TRBD2 identical over 9 bases. Sequencing input: peripheral blood. This clonotype was sampled from a man between 65 and 85 years old with acute or convalescent COVID-19. The CDR3 bases are TGTGCCAGTAGCACTTCGATAGCGGGGGTGATCGAAGAGACCCAGTACTTC. Its protein is CASSTSIAGVIEETQYF.